This TCR beta chain was retrieved from a study of T cells after yellow fever vaccination. This clonotype was detected many times. For TCR, cDNA came from 5'RACE template switching, which added a universal primer site and UMIs. One entry per CDR3 protein results from TCRdb running MiXCR on the 5' RACE reads. Of 46,000 or so distinct CDR3 sequences listed, around 6.8% are singletons. V shed 5 bases, J shed 5 bases, and the junction held 8 bases outside the gene matches. Per the germline V gene, CDR1 is SGHVS and CDR2 is FNYEAQ. The CDR3 extends over 16 amino acids. Study-wide results and caveats: Boosting was followed by the reappearance of most primary-vaccination clones (under 97% CD4, 70% to 90% CD8).

Sequencing was performed on PBMCs, either bulk or a sorted T-cell subset (CD4+, CD8+, memory, or dextramer-sorted; not recorded which), taken 45 days after the yellow fever booster vaccination. The chain links TRBV7-6 to TRBJ2-3; 12 nucleotides line up with TRBD2. The TCR sequence derives from a man aged 25-45 years who received the YFV17D yellow fever vaccine. The DNA for the CDR3 is TGTGCCAGCAGCCTGCCTACTAGCGGGAGGCTAGATACGCAGTATTTT. Translating gives CASSLPTSGRLDTQYF.